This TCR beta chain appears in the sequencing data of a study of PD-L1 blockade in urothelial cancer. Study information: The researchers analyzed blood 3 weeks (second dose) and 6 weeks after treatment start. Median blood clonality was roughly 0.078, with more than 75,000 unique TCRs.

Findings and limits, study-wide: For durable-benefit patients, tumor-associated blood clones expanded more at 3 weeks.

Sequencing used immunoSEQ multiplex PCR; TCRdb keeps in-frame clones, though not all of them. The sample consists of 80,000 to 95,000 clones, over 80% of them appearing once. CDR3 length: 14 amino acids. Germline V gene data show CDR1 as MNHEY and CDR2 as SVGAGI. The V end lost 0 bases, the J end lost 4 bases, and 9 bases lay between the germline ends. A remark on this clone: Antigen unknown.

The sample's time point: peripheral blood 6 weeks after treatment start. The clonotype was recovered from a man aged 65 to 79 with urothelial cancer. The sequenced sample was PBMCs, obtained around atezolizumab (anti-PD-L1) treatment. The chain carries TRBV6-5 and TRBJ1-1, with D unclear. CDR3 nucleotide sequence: TGTGCCAGCAGTTACTCGACACGGGGCACTGAAGCTTTCTTT. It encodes CASSYSTRGTEAFF.